These T cell receptor beta chains were read from a single sample in a study of regulatory T cells in long-lasting Graves disease. MiXCR, applied by TCRdb to the multiplex PCR reads, yields one record per CDR3 protein. The sample lists 300,000 to 450,000 distinct CDR3 sequences; 15% were seen once. The input for sequencing was peripheral blood mononuclear cells (PBMCs), taken at new diagnosis, from a patient treated with antithyroid drugs. The receptors come from a female donor with Graves disease. Both conserved end residues are part of each CDR3. Each record gives: V gene, J gene, clone size, D gene, CDR3 protein, CDR3 DNA. D genes are given only for firm matches. Part of the rows lack a size; the others show once, few, many or a class for expanded clones.

>TRBV5-1|TRBJ2-7|many|NA
CASSSRPDSSYEQYF
TGCGCCAGCAGCAGTCGGCCTGACAGCTCCTACGAGCAGTACTTC
>TRBV5-6|TRBJ1-2|few|NA
CASSEAGTLYGYTF
TGTGCCAGCAGTGAGGCCGGGACACTATATGGCTACACCTTC
>TRBV9|TRBJ1-5|few|NA
CASSVGGGRQPQHF
TGTGCCAGCAGCGTCGGAGGAGGGCGGCAGCCCCAGCATTTT
>TRBV3-1|TRBJ2-1|NA|TRBD1
CASSQEHRGRGNEQFF
TGTGCCAGCAGCCAAGAACACAGGGGGCGCGGGAATGAGCAGTTCTTC
>TRBV28|TRBJ2-5|NA|TRBD2
CASSFTLAGGLQETQYF
TGTGCCAGCAGTTTTACCCTAGCGGGAGGGTTGCAAGAGACCCAGTACTTC
>TRBV3-1|TRBJ2-7|many|TRBD1
CASSQERQGQGLNF
TGTGCCAGCAGCCAAGAGCGACAGGGACAGGGACTTAACTTC
>TRBV20-1|TRBJ1-6|many|NA
CSARLDSYSPLHF
TGCAGTGCTAGGCTCGACAGTTACTCACCCCTCCACTTT
>TRBV11-2|TRBJ2-5|NA|NA
CASRKQGIEETQYF
TGTGCCAGCAGGAAGCAGGGGATCGAGGAGACCCAGTACTTC
>TRBV20-1|TRBJ2-7|NA|TRBD2
CSARGLADSYEQYF
TGCAGTGCCCGAGGACTAGCGGACTCCTACGAGCAGTACTTC
>TRBV25-1|TRBJ2-3|few|NA
CASSESLSSDTQYF
TGTGCCAGCAGTGAATCCCTAAGCAGCGATACGCAGTATTTT
>TRBV28|TRBJ1-1|many|TRBD1
CASSPGTGLNTEAFF
TGTGCCAGCAGTCCCGGGACAGGTTTGAACACTGAAGCTTTCTTT
>TRBV5-1|TRBJ1-5|many|NA
CASSLTGPNQPQHF
TGCGCCAGCAGCTTGACAGGGCCCAATCAGCCCCAGCATTTT
>TRBV2|TRBJ2-7|NA|NA
CASHARSYEQYF
TGTGCCAGCCATGCTAGGTCCTACGAGCAGTACTTC
>TRBV3-1|TRBJ2-5|many|TRBD2
CASSTTSGRGETQYF
TGTGCCAGCAGTACCACTAGCGGGAGAGGAGAGACCCAGTACTTC
>TRBV11-2|TRBJ1-5|many|NA
CASSPGHSNQPQHF
TGTGCCAGCAGCCCAGGACATAGCAATCAGCCCCAGCATTTT
>TRBV7-3|TRBJ2-2|many|NA
CASALAPRAGELFF
TGTGCCAGCGCCCTAGCTCCCCGGGCCGGGGAGCTGTTTTTT